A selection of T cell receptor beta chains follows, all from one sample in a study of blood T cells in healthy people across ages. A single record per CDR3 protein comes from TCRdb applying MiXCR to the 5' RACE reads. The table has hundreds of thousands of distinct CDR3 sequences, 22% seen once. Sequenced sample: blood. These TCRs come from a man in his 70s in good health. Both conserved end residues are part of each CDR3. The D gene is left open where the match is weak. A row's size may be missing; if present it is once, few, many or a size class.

CDR3nt: TGTGCCAGCAGCTTAGGGGCGGGAGAATTAAATGAGCAGTTCTTC
CDR3aa: CASSLGAGELNEQFF
j_gene: TRBJ2-1
abundance: NA
d_gene: TRBD2
v_gene: TRBV7-3
len: 15

CDR3nt: TGTGCCAGCAGTTTAACGGCGGGAGGCACAGATACGCAGTATTTT
CDR3aa: CASSLTAGGTDTQYF
j_gene: TRBJ2-3
abundance: NA
d_gene: TRBD2
v_gene: TRBV27
len: 15

CDR3nt: TGTGCCAGCAGTTTCCGCGGCGGTAACTATGGCTACACCTTC
CDR3aa: CASSFRGGNYGYTF
j_gene: TRBJ1-2
abundance: NA
d_gene: NA
v_gene: TRBV12-3/TRBV12-4
len: 14

CDR3nt: TGTGCCAGCAGTCCTACAGGCGTCGCCTACGAGCAGTACTTC
CDR3aa: CASSPTGVAYEQYF
j_gene: TRBJ2-7
abundance: NA
d_gene: NA
v_gene: TRBV12-3/TRBV12-4
len: 14

CDR3nt: TGTGCCACCAGTGACGCCTACAATGAGCAGTTCTTC
CDR3aa: CATSDAYNEQFF
j_gene: TRBJ2-1
abundance: NA
d_gene: NA
v_gene: TRBV24-1
len: 12

CDR3nt: TGTGCCAGCAGTGAACGATCCCTGGGGGGACAGCCCCAGCATTTT
CDR3aa: CASSERSLGGQPQHF
j_gene: TRBJ1-5
abundance: NA
d_gene: NA
v_gene: TRBV6-1
len: 15

CDR3nt: TGCAGTGCGGACACTAACTGGGCTGAAGCTTTCTTT
CDR3aa: CSADTNWAEAFF
j_gene: TRBJ1-1
abundance: NA
d_gene: NA
v_gene: TRBV20-1
len: 12

CDR3nt: TGCAGTGCTAGGGTTGAGGGGACTCCTTACAATGAGCAGTTCTTC
CDR3aa: CSARVEGTPYNEQFF
j_gene: TRBJ2-1
abundance: few
d_gene: NA
v_gene: TRBV20-1
len: 15

CDR3nt: TGTGCCAGCAGCTCTCTAACCGGGACACTCTACGAGCAGTACTTC
CDR3aa: CASSSLTGTLYEQYF
j_gene: TRBJ2-7
abundance: NA
d_gene: NA
v_gene: TRBV7-9
len: 15

CDR3nt: TGTGCCAGCAGTACAACTAGAGGGGGTGCAGATGTGCAGTATTTT
CDR3aa: CASSTTRGGADVQYF
j_gene: TRBJ2-3
abundance: NA
d_gene: NA
v_gene: TRBV12-3/TRBV12-4
len: 15

CDR3nt: TGTGCCAGCAGTTTTTCAGCTGCCGGAGCTTTCTTT
CDR3aa: CASSFSAAGAFF
j_gene: TRBJ1-1
abundance: few
d_gene: NA
v_gene: TRBV12-3/TRBV12-4
len: 12

CDR3nt: TGCGCCAGCAGCCTCTTGGACAAGGTGGGCAATCAGCCCCAGCATTTT
CDR3aa: CASSLLDKVGNQPQHF
j_gene: TRBJ1-5
abundance: NA
d_gene: NA
v_gene: TRBV4-1
len: 16

CDR3nt: TGCGCCAGCAGCTTGCCACAATTGCGACAAGAGACCCAGTACTTC
CDR3aa: CASSLPQLRQETQYF
j_gene: TRBJ2-5
abundance: few
d_gene: NA
v_gene: TRBV5-1
len: 15

CDR3nt: TGTGCCAGCAGTCCATTGGGACTTATGTCGAACACCGGGGAGCTGTTTTTT
CDR3aa: CASSPLGLMSNTGELFF
j_gene: TRBJ2-2
abundance: NA
d_gene: NA
v_gene: TRBV12-3/TRBV12-4
len: 17

CDR3nt: TGTGCCAGTAGTACCCGACAGGGGTCTAATGAGCAGTTCTTC
CDR3aa: CASSTRQGSNEQFF
j_gene: TRBJ2-1
abundance: NA
d_gene: TRBD1
v_gene: TRBV19
len: 14

CDR3nt: TGTGCCAGCAGTTTGGGTCTAGCGGGGGTAACAGATGCGCAGTATTTT
CDR3aa: CASSLGLAGVTDAQYF
j_gene: TRBJ2-3
abundance: NA
d_gene: TRBD2
v_gene: TRBV12-3/TRBV12-4
len: 16

CDR3nt: TGTGCCAGCAGCCAAGAACAAAGCAGCGACAATGAGCAGTTCTTC
CDR3aa: CASSQEQSSDNEQFF
j_gene: TRBJ2-1
abundance: few
d_gene: NA
v_gene: TRBV3-1
len: 15

CDR3nt: TGTGCCAGCTCACCCGGGGCCTCGAACACTGAAGCTTTCTTT
CDR3aa: CASSPGASNTEAFF
j_gene: TRBJ1-1
abundance: few
d_gene: NA
v_gene: TRBV18
len: 14

CDR3nt: TGTGCCAGCAGTGCGTTAGCGGGGAACTACAATGAGCAGTTCTTC
CDR3aa: CASSALAGNYNEQFF
j_gene: TRBJ2-1
abundance: few
d_gene: TRBD2
v_gene: TRBV6-1
len: 15

CDR3nt: TGTGCCAGCAGCCCCCGAGGGGCCCCAGATACGCAGTATTTT
CDR3aa: CASSPRGAPDTQYF
j_gene: TRBJ2-3
abundance: few
d_gene: NA
v_gene: TRBV14
len: 14

CDR3nt: TGTGCCAGCTCAACAACAGTCACTAGCACAGATACGCAGTATTTT
CDR3aa: CASSTTVTSTDTQYF
j_gene: TRBJ2-3
abundance: NA
d_gene: NA
v_gene: TRBV18
len: 15

CDR3nt: TGTGCCAGCAGCCCGGGACTTTTCCTCAGCACAGATACGCAGTATTTT
CDR3aa: CASSPGLFLSTDTQYF
j_gene: TRBJ2-3
abundance: NA
d_gene: NA
v_gene: TRBV3-1
len: 16

CDR3nt: TGTGCCAGCAGGCAAACAGGGGCTGGAAACACCATATATTTT
CDR3aa: CASRQTGAGNTIYF
j_gene: TRBJ1-3
abundance: few
d_gene: TRBD1
v_gene: TRBV6-6
len: 14

CDR3nt: TGTGCCAGCAGCGCCGCAGGGGGCTTACGGTATGGCTACACCTTC
CDR3aa: CASSAAGGLRYGYTF
j_gene: TRBJ1-2
abundance: NA
d_gene: TRBD1
v_gene: TRBV9
len: 15

CDR3nt: TGCAGTGCTAGAGGGACAGACAATCAGCCCCAGCATTTT
CDR3aa: CSARGTDNQPQHF
j_gene: TRBJ1-5
abundance: NA
d_gene: NA
v_gene: TRBV20-1
len: 13

CDR3nt: TGTGCCAGCTCACGTCGACAGGGCGAAAATCAGCCCCAGCATTTT
CDR3aa: CASSRRQGENQPQHF
j_gene: TRBJ1-5
abundance: few
d_gene: TRBD1
v_gene: TRBV18
len: 15

CDR3nt: TGTGCCAGCAGACCGGGACAGTTTTATAATTCACCCCTCCACTTT
CDR3aa: CASRPGQFYNSPLHF
j_gene: TRBJ1-6
abundance: few
d_gene: TRBD1
v_gene: TRBV12-3/TRBV12-4
len: 15

CDR3nt: TGCAGTGCTGGCCCAGGGGCGGCTGAAGCTTTCTTT
CDR3aa: CSAGPGAAEAFF
j_gene: TRBJ1-1
abundance: NA
d_gene: NA
v_gene: TRBV20-1
len: 12

CDR3nt: TGTGCCAGCAGCTTAGGACTAGCGGGAAAAGAGACCCAGTACTTC
CDR3aa: CASSLGLAGKETQYF
j_gene: TRBJ2-5
abundance: few
d_gene: TRBD2
v_gene: TRBV7-9
len: 15

CDR3nt: TGTGCCAGCAGCTTGGAGTCCCGACCAACTAGGGGAGAGACCCAGTACTTC
CDR3aa: CASSLESRPTRGETQYF
j_gene: TRBJ2-5
abundance: NA
d_gene: NA
v_gene: TRBV11-2
len: 17

CDR3nt: TGTGCCAGCAGACGCGACGGAGGGGCTCTCAGCAATCAGCCCCAGCATTTT
CDR3aa: CASRRDGGALSNQPQHF
j_gene: TRBJ1-5
abundance: NA
d_gene: NA
v_gene: TRBV6-6
len: 17

CDR3nt: TGCAGCGTTGAAGAAGAGCTCGGGATTGGCGGCTACACCTTC
CDR3aa: CSVEEELGIGGYTF
j_gene: TRBJ1-2
abundance: NA
d_gene: NA
v_gene: TRBV29-1
len: 14

CDR3nt: TGTGCCAGCAGCCGAGGAGGGAATGAAAAACTGTTTTTT
CDR3aa: CASSRGGNEKLFF
j_gene: TRBJ1-4
abundance: many
d_gene: NA
v_gene: TRBV7-6
len: 13

CDR3nt: TGTGCCATCAGTCTGGACAGGGCTACCTACGAGCAGTACTTC
CDR3aa: CAISLDRATYEQYF
j_gene: TRBJ2-7
abundance: NA
d_gene: TRBD1
v_gene: TRBV10-3
len: 14

CDR3nt: TGCAGCGTTGAAGGGACAGGGGCTAGTTCTAACTATGGCTACACCTTC
CDR3aa: CSVEGTGASSNYGYTF
j_gene: TRBJ1-2
abundance: NA
d_gene: TRBD1
v_gene: TRBV29-1
len: 16

CDR3nt: TGTGCCAGCTCGCTTTCCCGGGACGCGAACACTGAAGCTTTCTTT
CDR3aa: CASSLSRDANTEAFF
j_gene: TRBJ1-1
abundance: NA
d_gene: NA
v_gene: TRBV18
len: 15

CDR3nt: TGTGCCAGCAGCTTCAAACATGGGGTAGGGACCCAGTACTTC
CDR3aa: CASSFKHGVGTQYF
j_gene: TRBJ2-5
abundance: few
d_gene: NA
v_gene: TRBV5-6
len: 14

CDR3nt: TGTGCCACCAGTGATGCGTGGGAGCTTAGCACAGATACGCAGTATTTT
CDR3aa: CATSDAWELSTDTQYF
j_gene: TRBJ2-3
abundance: NA
d_gene: NA
v_gene: TRBV24-1
len: 16

CDR3nt: TGTGCCAGCACCCCCGGCAGAACCGGAAACACCATATATTTT
CDR3aa: CASTPGRTGNTIYF
j_gene: TRBJ1-3
abundance: few
d_gene: NA
v_gene: TRBV5-5
len: 14

CDR3nt: TGCGCCAGCAGCTTGGCCAGGAAGACGACAGATACGCAGTATTTT
CDR3aa: CASSLARKTTDTQYF
j_gene: TRBJ2-3
abundance: few
d_gene: NA
v_gene: TRBV5-1
len: 15

CDR3nt: TGCGCCAGCAGCTTTCGGACAGGGAGGAGCACAGATACGCAGTATTTT
CDR3aa: CASSFRTGRSTDTQYF
j_gene: TRBJ2-3
abundance: NA
d_gene: TRBD1
v_gene: TRBV5-1
len: 16

CDR3nt: TGTGCCAGCAGCCACCGGACAGGGGGCAGGGACAATGAGCAGTTCTTC
CDR3aa: CASSHRTGGRDNEQFF
j_gene: TRBJ2-1
abundance: NA
d_gene: TRBD1
v_gene: TRBV7-8
len: 16

CDR3nt: TGCGCCAGCAGTTCCCATGACAGGGATAAGTACAATGAGCAGTTCTTC
CDR3aa: CASSSHDRDKYNEQFF
j_gene: TRBJ2-1
abundance: few
d_gene: TRBD1
v_gene: TRBV10-2
len: 16

CDR3nt: TGCGCCAGCAGCCGGGGACAAAGGAATTCACCCCTCCACTTT
CDR3aa: CASSRGQRNSPLHF
j_gene: TRBJ1-6
abundance: NA
d_gene: NA
v_gene: TRBV5-1
len: 14

CDR3nt: TGTGCCAGCAGGGAACTATATGGCTACACCTTC
CDR3aa: CASRELYGYTF
j_gene: TRBJ1-2
abundance: many
d_gene: NA
v_gene: TRBV6-5
len: 11

CDR3nt: TGTGCCAGCTCACCATTAGGGGACAAGTATCAGCCCCAGCATTTT
CDR3aa: CASSPLGDKYQPQHF
j_gene: TRBJ1-5
abundance: NA
d_gene: NA
v_gene: TRBV18
len: 15

CDR3nt: TGTGCCAGCAGTTTGGCCGACCCCACAGATACGCAGTATTTT
CDR3aa: CASSLADPTDTQYF
j_gene: TRBJ2-3
abundance: few
d_gene: NA
v_gene: TRBV12-3/TRBV12-4
len: 14

CDR3nt: TGTGCCAGCAGTGAAGGTGGGGGGGACGCGCTGAACGCTGAAGCTTTCTTT
CDR3aa: CASSEGGGDALNAEAFF
j_gene: TRBJ1-1
abundance: NA
d_gene: NA
v_gene: TRBV6-1
len: 17

CDR3nt: TGCGCCAGCAGCCCCCGGGAGACCTATTCCGAGACCCAGTACTTC
CDR3aa: CASSPRETYSETQYF
j_gene: TRBJ2-5
abundance: few
d_gene: NA
v_gene: TRBV5-1
len: 15

CDR3nt: TGTGCCAGCAGGGGGGAGGAGACCCAGTACTTC
CDR3aa: CASRGEETQYF
j_gene: TRBJ2-5
abundance: few
d_gene: NA
v_gene: TRBV12-3/TRBV12-4
len: 11

CDR3nt: TGTGCCAGCAGCCCCTACAGGGGGATAAACGAGCAGTACTTC
CDR3aa: CASSPYRGINEQYF
j_gene: TRBJ2-7
abundance: few
d_gene: TRBD1
v_gene: TRBV3-1
len: 14

CDR3nt: TGTGCCAGCAGCTTAATGTGGGGAGACGGAGAGACCCAGTACTTC
CDR3aa: CASSLMWGDGETQYF
j_gene: TRBJ2-5
abundance: NA
d_gene: NA
v_gene: TRBV7-6
len: 15

CDR3nt: TGTGCCTGGAGAAAAGGACAGGGGTCTGGAAACACCATATATTTT
CDR3aa: CAWRKGQGSGNTIYF
j_gene: TRBJ1-3
abundance: NA
d_gene: TRBD1
v_gene: TRBV30
len: 15

CDR3nt: TGCGCCAGCAGCTTGGGCCAAGTCCCGGTCCATGGCTACACCTTC
CDR3aa: CASSLGQVPVHGYTF
j_gene: TRBJ1-2
abundance: NA
d_gene: NA
v_gene: TRBV5-1
len: 15

CDR3nt: TGTGCCAGCAGTTTTGGGACAAACTATGGCTACACCTTC
CDR3aa: CASSFGTNYGYTF
j_gene: TRBJ1-2
abundance: many
d_gene: NA
v_gene: TRBV12-3/TRBV12-4
len: 13

CDR3nt: TGTGCCAGCAGGCCGGGTTTTCAAGAGACCCAGTACTTC
CDR3aa: CASRPGFQETQYF
j_gene: TRBJ2-5
abundance: NA
d_gene: NA
v_gene: TRBV2
len: 13